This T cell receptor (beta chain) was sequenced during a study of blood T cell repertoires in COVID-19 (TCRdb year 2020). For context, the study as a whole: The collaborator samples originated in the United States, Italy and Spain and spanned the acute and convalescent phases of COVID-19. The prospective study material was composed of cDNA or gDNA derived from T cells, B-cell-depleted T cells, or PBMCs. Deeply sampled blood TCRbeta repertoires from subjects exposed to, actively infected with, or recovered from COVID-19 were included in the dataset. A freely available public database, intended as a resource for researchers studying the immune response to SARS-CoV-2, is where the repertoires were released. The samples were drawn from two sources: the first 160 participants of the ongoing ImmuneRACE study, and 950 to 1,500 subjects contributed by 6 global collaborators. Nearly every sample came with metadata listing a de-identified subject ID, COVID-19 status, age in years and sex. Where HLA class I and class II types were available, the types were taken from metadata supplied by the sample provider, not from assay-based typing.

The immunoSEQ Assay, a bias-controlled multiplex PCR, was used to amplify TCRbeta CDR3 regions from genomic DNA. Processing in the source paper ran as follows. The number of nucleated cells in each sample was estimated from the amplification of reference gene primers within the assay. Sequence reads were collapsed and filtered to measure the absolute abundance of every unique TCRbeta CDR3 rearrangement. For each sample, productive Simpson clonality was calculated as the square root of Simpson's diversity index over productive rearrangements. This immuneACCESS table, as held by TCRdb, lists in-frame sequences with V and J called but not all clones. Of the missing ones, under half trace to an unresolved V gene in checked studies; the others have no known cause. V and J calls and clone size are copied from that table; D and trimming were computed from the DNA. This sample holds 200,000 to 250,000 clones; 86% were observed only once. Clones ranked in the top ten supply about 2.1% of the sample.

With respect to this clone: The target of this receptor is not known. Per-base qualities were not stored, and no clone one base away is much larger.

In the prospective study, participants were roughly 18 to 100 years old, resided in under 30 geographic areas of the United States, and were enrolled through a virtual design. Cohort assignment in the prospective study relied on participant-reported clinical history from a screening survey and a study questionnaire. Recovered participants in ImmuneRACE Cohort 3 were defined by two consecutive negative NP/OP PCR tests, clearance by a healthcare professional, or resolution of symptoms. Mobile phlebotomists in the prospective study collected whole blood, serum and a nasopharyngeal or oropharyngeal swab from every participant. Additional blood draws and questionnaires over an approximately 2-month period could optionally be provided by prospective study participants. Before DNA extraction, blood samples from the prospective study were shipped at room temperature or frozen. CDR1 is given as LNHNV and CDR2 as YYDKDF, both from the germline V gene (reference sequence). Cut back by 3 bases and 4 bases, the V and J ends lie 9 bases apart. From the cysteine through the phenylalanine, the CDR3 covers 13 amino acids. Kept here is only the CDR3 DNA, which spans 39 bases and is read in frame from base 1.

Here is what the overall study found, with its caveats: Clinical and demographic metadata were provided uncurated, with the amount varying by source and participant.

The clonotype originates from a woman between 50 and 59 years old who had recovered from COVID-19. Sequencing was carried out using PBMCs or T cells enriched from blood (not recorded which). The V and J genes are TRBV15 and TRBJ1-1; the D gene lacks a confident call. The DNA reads TGTGCCACCAGCAGTTTTGCGGGCACTGAAGCTTTCTTT. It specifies CATSSFAGTEAFF.